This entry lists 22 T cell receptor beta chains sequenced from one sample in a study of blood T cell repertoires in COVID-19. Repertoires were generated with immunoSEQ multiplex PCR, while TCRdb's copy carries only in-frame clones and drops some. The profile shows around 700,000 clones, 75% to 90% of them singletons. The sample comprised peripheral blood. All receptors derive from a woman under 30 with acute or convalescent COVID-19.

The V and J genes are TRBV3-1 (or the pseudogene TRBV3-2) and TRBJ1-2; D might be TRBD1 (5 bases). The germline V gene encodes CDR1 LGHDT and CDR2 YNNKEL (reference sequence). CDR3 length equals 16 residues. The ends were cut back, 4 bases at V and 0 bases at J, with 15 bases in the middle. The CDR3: CASSRTAPGSNYGYTF. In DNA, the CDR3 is TGTGCCAGCAGCCGAACAGCTCCAGGGTCTAACTATGGCTACACCTTC.

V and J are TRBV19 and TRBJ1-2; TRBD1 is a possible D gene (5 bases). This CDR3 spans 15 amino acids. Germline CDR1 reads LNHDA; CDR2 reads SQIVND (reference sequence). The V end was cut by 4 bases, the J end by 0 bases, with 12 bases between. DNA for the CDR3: TGTGCCAGTAGTAACCGTGGAGGGGCTAACTATGGCTACACCTTC. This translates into CASSNRGGANYGYTF.

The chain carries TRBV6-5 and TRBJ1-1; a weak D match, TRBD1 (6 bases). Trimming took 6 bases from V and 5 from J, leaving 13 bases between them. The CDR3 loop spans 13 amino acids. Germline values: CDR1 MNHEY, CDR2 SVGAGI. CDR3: CASSMTGATEAFF. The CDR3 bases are TGTGCCAGCAGCATGACAGGAGCTACTGAAGCTTTCTTT.

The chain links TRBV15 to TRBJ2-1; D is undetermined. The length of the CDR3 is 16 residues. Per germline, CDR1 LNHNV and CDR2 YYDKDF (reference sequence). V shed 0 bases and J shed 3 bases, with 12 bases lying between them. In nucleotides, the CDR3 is TGTGCCACCAGCAGAGACCCTAGACCTTTCTACAATGAGCAGTTCTTC. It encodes CATSRDPRPFYNEQFF.

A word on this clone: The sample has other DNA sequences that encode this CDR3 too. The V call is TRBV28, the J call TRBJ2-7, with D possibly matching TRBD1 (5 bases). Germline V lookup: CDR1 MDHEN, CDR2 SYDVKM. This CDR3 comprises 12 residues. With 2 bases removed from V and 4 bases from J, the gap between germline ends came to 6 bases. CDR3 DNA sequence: TGTGCCAGCAGTTTAGCAGGGTACGAGCAGTACTTC. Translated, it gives CASSLAGYEQYF. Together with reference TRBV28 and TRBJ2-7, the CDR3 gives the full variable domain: DVKVTQSSRYLVKRTGEKVFLECVQDMDHENMFWYRQDPGLGLRLIYFSYDVKMKEKGDIPEGYSVSREKKERFSLILESASTNQTSMYLCASSLAGYEQYFGPGTRLTVT.

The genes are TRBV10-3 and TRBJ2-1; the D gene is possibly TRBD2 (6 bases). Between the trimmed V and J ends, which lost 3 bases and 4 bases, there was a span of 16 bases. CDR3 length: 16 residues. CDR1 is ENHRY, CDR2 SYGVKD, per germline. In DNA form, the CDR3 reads TGTGCCATCAGTGACCCAACCCGGAGGGTATACAATGAGCAGTTCTTC. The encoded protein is CAISDPTRRVYNEQFF.

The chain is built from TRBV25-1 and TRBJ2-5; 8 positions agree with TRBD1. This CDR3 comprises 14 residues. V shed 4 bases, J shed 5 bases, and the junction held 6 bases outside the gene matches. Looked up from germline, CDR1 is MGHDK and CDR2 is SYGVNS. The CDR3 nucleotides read TGTGCCAGCAGTGCCCCCAGGGGGCTCGAGACCCAGTACTTC. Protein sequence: CASSAPRGLETQYF.

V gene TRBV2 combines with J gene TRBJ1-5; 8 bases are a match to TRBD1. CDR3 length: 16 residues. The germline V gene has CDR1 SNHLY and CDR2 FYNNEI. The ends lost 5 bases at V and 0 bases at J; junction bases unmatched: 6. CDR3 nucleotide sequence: TGTGCCAGCAGTCCAGACAGGGGACTTAGCAATCAGCCCCAGCATTTT. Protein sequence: CASSPDRGLSNQPQHF.

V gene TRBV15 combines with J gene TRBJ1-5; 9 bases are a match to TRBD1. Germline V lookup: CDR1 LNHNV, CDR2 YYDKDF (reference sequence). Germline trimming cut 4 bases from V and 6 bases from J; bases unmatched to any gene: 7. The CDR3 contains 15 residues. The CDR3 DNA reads TGTGCCACCAGCAAGGCCGGGACAGGGACTCAGCCCCAGCATTTT. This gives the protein CATSKAGTGTQPQHF.

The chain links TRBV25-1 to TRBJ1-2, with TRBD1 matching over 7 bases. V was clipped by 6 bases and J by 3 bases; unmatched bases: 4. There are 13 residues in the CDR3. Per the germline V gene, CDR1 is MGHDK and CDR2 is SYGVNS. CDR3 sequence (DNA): TGTGCCAGCAGGGAGCAGGGGGACTATGGCTACACCTTC. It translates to CASREQGDYGYTF.

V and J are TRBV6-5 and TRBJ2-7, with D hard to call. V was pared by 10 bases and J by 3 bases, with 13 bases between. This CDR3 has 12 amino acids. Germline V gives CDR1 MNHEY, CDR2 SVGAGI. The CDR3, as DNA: TGTGCCACCTTGGGCCCTCTCTACGAGCAGTACTTC. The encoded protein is CATLGPLYEQYF.

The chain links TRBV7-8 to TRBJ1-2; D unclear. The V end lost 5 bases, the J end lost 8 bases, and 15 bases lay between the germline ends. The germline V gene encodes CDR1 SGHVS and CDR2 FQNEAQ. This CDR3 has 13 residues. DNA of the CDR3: TGTGCCAGCAGCGCCCCAATCGGGGTGGGCTACACCTTC. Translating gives CASSAPIGVGYTF.

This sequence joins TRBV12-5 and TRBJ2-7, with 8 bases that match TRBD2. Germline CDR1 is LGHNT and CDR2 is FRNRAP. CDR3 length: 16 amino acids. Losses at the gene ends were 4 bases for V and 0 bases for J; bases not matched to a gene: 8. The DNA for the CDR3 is TGTGCTAGTGGTTCCGTTCGGGGGGGCATCTCCTACGAGCAGTACTTC. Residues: CASGSVRGGISYEQYF.

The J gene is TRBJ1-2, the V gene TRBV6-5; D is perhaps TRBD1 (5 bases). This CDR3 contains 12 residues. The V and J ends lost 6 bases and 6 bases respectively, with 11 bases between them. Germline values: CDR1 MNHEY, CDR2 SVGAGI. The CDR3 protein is CASRQGFNGYTF. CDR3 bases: TGTGCCAGCAGGCAGGGATTTAATGGCTACACCTTC.

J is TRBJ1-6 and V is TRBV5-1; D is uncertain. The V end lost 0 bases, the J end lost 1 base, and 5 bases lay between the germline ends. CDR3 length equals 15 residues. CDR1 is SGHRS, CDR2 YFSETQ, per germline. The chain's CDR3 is CASSLDGSYNSPLHF. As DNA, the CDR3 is TGCGCCAGCAGCTTGGACGGTTCCTATAATTCACCCCTCCACTTT.

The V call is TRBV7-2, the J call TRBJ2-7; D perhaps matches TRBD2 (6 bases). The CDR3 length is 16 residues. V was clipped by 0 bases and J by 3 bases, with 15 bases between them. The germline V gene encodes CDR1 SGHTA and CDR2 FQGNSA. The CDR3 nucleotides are TGTGCCAGCAGCTTAGCGGGCGGACTACCCTACTACGAGCAGTACTTC. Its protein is CASSLAGGLPYYEQYF.

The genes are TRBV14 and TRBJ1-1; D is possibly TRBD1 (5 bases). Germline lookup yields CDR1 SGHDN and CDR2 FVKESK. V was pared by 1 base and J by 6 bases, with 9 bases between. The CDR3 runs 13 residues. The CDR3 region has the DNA TGTGCCAGCAGCCAAGTTGCAGGGCCTGAAGCTTTCTTT. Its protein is CASSQVAGPEAFF. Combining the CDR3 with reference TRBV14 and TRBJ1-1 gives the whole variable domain EAGVTQFPSHSVIEKGQTVTLRCDPISGHDNLYWYRRVMGKEIKFLLHFVKESKQDESGMPNNRFLAERTGGTYSTLKVQPAELEDSGVYFCASSQVAGPEAFFGQGTRLTVV.

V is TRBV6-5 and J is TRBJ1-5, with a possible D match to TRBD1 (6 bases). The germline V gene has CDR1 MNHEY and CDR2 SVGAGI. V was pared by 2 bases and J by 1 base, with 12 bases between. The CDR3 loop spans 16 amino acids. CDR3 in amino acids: CASSYQGPDSNQPQHF. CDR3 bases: TGTGCCAGCAGTTACCAGGGGCCGGACAGCAATCAGCCCCAGCATTTT.

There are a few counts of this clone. The CDR3 DNA reads as TGTGCCAGTAGTAGCCCCGGGGAATCTGGAAACACCATATATTTT. Its translation: CASSSPGESGNTIYF. The chain recombines TRBV19 with TRBJ1-3; D uncertain. CDR3 length equals 15 residues. The V end lost 4 bases, the J end lost 1 base, and 11 bases lay between the germline ends. CDR1 is LNHDA and CDR2 is SQIVND in the germline V gene (reference sequence).

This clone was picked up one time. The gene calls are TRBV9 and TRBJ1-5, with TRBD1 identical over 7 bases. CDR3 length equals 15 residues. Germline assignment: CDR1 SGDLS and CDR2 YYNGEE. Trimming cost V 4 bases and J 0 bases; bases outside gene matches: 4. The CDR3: CASSPGGGSNQPQHF. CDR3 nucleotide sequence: TGTGCCAGCAGCCCAGGGGGTGGTAGCAATCAGCCCCAGCATTTT. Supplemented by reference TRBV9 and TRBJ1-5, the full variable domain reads DSGVTQTPKHLITATGQRVTLRCSPRSGDLSVYWYQQSLDQGLQFLIQYYNGEERAKGNILERFSAQQFPDLHSELNLSSLELGDSALYFCASSPGGGSNQPQHFGDGTRLSIL.

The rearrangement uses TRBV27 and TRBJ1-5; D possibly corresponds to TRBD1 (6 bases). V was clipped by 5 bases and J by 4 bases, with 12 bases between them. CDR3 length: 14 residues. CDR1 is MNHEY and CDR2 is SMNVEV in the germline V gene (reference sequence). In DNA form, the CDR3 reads TGTGCCAGCAGTGTCCTTAGGGGGAATCAGCCCCAGCATTTT. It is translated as CASSVLRGNQPQHF.

For the CDR3, the DNA is TGTGCCAGCTCCCGGGTGGGCACTGAAGCTTTCTTT. Amino acid sequence: CASSRVGTEAFF. This chain links TRBV27 with TRBJ1-1; D is ambiguous. The germline V gene has CDR1 MNHEY and CDR2 SMNVEV (reference sequence). The CDR3 extends over 12 amino acids. V gave up 8 bases and J gave up 4 bases, with 11 bases separating them.